Below, 2 T cell receptor beta chains from the same sample are listed, as sequenced in a study of tumor-infiltrating lymphocytes in primary liver carcinoma. The input was 500 ng total RNA; TCR beta cDNA was made from it with a constant-region primer. TCR beta libraries came from three nested multiplex PCR rounds using slightly modified ARM-PCR. Running roughly 10 cycles apiece, the first two PCR rounds relied on TRBV1-TRBV30 forward primers together with a C-beta reverse primer. TCRdb processed the multiplex PCR reads anew with MiXCR; each CDR3 protein has one entry. The sample yields approximately 330,000 distinct CDR3 sequences, roughly 61% seen once. The study extracted blood RNA from unsorted whole blood and also extracted germline DNA. Sequences were obtained from peripheral blood. The receptors derive from a man aged 40-49 years with primary liver carcinoma and hepatitis B virus infection.

Comments on this clonotype: The junction differs from germline at one of its ends, possibly a read error. The V and J genes are TRBV11-3 and TRBJ2-2, with 12 nucleotides matching TRBD2. The germline gives CDR1 SGHNT, CDR2 YENEEA. There are 16 residues in the CDR3. The CDR3 loop is CAGSLGLAGRTGELFF. In nucleotides, the CDR3 is TGTGCCGGCAGCTTAGGACTAGCGGGACGGACCGGGGAGTTGTTTTTT.

This clonotype was seen a single time. An end of the junction differs from the germline gene, which may be a read error. This chain connects TRBV11-2 to TRBJ2-1; D is uncertain. Per germline, CDR1 SGHAT and CDR2 FQNNGV. This CDR3 contains 13 residues. For the CDR3, the DNA is TGTGTCAGCAGGTACACTTATTACAATGAGCAGTTCTTC. Translation: CVSRYTYYNEQFF.